The entry below describes one TCR beta chain. The sample is drawn from a study of blood T cell repertoires in COVID-19. Sequencing was performed with immunoSEQ multiplex PCR; in TCRdb, only in-frame clones are kept and a portion is missing. This sample carries approximately 100,000 clones, approximately 80% of them seen once, and the ten largest clones take less than 11%. With 2 bases clipped from V and 7 bases from J, the junction kept 14 bases outside the gene matches. The CDR3 is 17 residues long. Germline CDR1 and CDR2: SGHTA and FQGNSA. The TCR was taken from a human donor in a cohort sampled during active COVID-19. Source material: peripheral blood. The rearrangement uses TRBV7-2 and TRBJ2-7; 10 bases are a match to TRBD2. The CDR3 bases are TGTGCCAGCAGCTTAACGCGCCTAGCGGGAGCTTTAGGGGAGCAGTACTTC. It is translated as CASSLTRLAGALGEQYF. The full variable domain, its missing parts supplied by reference TRBV7-2 and TRBJ2-7, is GAGVSQSPSNKVTEKGKDVELRCDPISGHTALYWYRQSLGQGLEFLIYFQGNSAPDKSGLPSDRFSAERTGGSVSTLTIQRTQQEDSAVYLCASSLTRLAGALGEQYFGPGTRLTVT.